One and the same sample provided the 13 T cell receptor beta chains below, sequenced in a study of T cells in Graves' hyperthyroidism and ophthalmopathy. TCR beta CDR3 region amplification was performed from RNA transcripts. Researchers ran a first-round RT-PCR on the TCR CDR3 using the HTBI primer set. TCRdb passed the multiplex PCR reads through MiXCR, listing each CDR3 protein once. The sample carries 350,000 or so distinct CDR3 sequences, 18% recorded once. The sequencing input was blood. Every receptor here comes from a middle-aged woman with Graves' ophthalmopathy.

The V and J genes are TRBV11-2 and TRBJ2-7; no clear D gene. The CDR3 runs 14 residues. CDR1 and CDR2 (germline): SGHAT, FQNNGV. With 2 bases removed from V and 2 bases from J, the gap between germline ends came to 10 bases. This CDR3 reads CASSLSQSAYEQYF. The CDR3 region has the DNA TGTGCCAGCAGCTTATCGCAGTCCGCCTACGAGCAGTACTTC.

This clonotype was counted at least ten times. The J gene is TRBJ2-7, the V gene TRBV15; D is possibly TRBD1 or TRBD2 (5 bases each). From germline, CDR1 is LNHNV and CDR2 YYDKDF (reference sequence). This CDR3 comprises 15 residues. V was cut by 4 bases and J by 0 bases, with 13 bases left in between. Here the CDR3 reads CATSNGAASSYEQYF. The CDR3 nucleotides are TGTGCCACCAGCAACGGGGCAGCGAGCTCCTACGAGCAGTACTTC.

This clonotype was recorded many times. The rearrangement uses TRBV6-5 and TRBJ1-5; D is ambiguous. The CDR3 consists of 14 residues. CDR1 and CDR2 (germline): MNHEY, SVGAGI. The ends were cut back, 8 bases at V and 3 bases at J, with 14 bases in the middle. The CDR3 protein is CASVPGNFNQPQHF. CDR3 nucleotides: TGTGCCAGCGTCCCGGGAAACTTCAATCAGCCCCAGCATTTT.

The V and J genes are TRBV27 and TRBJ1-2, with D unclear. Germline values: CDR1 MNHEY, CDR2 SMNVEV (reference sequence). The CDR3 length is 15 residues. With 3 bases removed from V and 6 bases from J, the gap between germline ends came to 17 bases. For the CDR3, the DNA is TGTGCCAGCAGTTTCGCAGACCGTATCGGGAATGGCTACACCTTC. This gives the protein CASSFADRIGNGYTF.

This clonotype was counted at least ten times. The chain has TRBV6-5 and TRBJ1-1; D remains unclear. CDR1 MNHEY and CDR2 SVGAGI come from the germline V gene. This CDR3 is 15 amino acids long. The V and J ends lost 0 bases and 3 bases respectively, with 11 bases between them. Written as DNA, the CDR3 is TGTGCCAGCAGTTACTCGATTGGGGTTCACACTGAAGCTTTCTTT. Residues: CASSYSIGVHTEAFF.

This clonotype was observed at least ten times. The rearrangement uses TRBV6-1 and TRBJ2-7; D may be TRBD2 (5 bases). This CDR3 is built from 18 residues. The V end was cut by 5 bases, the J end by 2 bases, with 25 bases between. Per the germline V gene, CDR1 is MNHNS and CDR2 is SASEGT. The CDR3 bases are TGTGCCAGCAGTCAACCCGGGATAGGTATTTTGGACGCCTACGAGCAGTACTTC. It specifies CASSQPGIGILDAYEQYF.

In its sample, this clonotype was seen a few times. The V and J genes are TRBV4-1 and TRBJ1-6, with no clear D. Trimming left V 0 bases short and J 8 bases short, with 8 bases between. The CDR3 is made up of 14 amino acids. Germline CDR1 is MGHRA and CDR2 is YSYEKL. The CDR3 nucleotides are TGCGCCAGCAGCCAAGAGGGCTCTTATTCACCCCTCCACTTT. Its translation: CASSQEGSYSPLHF.

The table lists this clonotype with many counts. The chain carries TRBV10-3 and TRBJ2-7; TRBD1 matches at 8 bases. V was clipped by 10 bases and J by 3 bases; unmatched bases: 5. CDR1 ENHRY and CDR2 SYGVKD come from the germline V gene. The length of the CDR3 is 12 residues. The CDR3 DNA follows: TGTGCCACCCGACAGGGGATCTACGAGCAGTACTTC. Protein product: CATRQGIYEQYF.

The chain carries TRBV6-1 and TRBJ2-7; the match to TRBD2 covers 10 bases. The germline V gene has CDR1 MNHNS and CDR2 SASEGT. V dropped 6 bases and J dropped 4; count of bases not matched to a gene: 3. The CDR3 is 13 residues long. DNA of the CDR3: TGTGCCAGCAGAACTAGCGGGGATTACGAGCAGTACTTC. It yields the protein CASRTSGDYEQYF.

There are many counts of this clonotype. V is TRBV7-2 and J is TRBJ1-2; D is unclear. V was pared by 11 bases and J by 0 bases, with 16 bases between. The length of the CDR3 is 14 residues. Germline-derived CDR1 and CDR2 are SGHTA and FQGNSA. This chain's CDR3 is CALTRETSNYGYTF. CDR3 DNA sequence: TGTGCCCTGACCCGGGAGACTTCTAACTATGGCTACACCTTC. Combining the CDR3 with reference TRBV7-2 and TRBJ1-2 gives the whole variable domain GAGVSQSPSNKVTEKGKDVELRCDPISGHTALYWYRQSLGQGLEFLIYFQGNSAPDKSGLPSDRFSAERTGGSVSTLTIQRTQQEDSAVYLCALTRETSNYGYTFGSGTRLTVV.

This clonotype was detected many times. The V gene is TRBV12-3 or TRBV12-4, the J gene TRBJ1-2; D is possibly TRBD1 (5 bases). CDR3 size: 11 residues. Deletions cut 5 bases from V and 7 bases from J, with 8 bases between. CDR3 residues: CASSRRGGYTF. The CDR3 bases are TGTGCCAGCAGTAGAAGGGGTGGCTACACCTTC.

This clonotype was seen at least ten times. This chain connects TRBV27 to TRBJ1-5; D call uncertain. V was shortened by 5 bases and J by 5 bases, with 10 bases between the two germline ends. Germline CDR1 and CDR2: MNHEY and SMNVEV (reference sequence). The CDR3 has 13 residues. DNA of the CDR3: TGTGCCAGCAGTAAATCACCGGATCAGCCCCAGCATTTT. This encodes CASSKSPDQPQHF.

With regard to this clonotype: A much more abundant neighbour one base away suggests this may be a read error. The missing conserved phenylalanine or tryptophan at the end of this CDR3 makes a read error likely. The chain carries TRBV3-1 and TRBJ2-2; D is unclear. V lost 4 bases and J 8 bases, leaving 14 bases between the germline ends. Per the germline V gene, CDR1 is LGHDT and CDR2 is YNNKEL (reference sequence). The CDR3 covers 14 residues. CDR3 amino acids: CASSPVAAPGELFS. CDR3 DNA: TGTGCCAGCAGCCCAGTTGCTGCTCCTGGGGAGCTGTTTTCT.